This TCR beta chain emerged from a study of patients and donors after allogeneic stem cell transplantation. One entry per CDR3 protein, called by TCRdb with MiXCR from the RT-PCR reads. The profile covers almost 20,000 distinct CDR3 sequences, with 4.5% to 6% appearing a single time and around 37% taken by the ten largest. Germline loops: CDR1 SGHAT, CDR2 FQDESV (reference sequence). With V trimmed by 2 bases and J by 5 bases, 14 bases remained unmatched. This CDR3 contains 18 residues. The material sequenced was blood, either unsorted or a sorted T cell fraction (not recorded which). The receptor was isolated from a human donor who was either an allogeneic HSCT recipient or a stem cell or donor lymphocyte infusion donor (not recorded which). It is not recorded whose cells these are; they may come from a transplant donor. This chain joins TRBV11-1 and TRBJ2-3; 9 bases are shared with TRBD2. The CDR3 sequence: CASSLLTSGPPNRDTQYF. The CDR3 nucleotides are TGTGCCAGCAGCTTACTTACTAGCGGGCCTCCTAATAGAGATACGCAGTATTTT.